A selection of T cell receptor beta chains follows, all from one sample in a study of tumor-infiltrating lymphocytes in localized non-small cell lung cancer. Libraries were prepared by immunoSEQ multiplex PCR; TCRdb keeps only in-frame clonotypes and omits some of them. This table has approximately 9,700 clones, 72% appearing once. Sequencing used lung tumor tissue. The source is a human donor with non-small cell lung cancer. Each CDR3 is given with its conserved first and last residue. The order of the fields is V gene, J gene, D gene, clone size, CDR3 protein, CDR3 DNA. D genes are given only for firm matches. The size entry is marked missing in some rows and otherwise reads once, few, many or a size class.

v_call: TRBV6-1; j_call: TRBJ1-1; d_call: TRBD1; clone_size: once; cdr3_aa: CAIAPWDRMNTEAFF; cdr3_nt: TGTGCCATTGCCCCTTGGGACAGAATGAACACTGAAGCTTTCTTT
v_call: TRBV6-1; j_call: TRBJ2-1; d_call: TRBD2; clone_size: once; cdr3_aa: CASSEQVAGAYNEQFF; cdr3_nt: TGTGCCAGCAGTGAACAAGTAGCGGGAGCCTACAATGAGCAGTTCTTC
v_call: TRBV2; j_call: TRBJ2-2; d_call: NA; clone_size: NA; cdr3_aa: CASMVSGMNTGELLF; cdr3_nt: TGTGCCAGCATGGTATCCGGGATGAACACCGGGGAGCTGCTTTTT
v_call: TRBV5-6; j_call: TRBJ1-5; d_call: TRBD1; clone_size: NA; cdr3_aa: CASRSSRQGSNQPQHF; cdr3_nt: TGTGCCAGCAGGTCCTCTAGACAGGGGAGCAATCAGCCCCAGCATTTT
v_call: TRBV2; j_call: TRBJ2-5; d_call: TRBD2; clone_size: NA; cdr3_aa: CASSERAGGPETQYF; cdr3_nt: TGTGCCAGCAGTGAGAGAGCGGGAGGGCCGGAGACCCAGTACTTC
v_call: TRBV10-3; j_call: TRBJ2-7; d_call: NA; clone_size: few; cdr3_aa: CAISASRTVSDYYEQYF; cdr3_nt: TGTGCCATCAGTGCATCTAGAACAGTTTCTGACTACTACGAGCAGTACTTC
v_call: TRBV7-6; j_call: TRBJ2-2; d_call: TRBD2; clone_size: NA; cdr3_aa: CASSSLAGGPYTGELFF; cdr3_nt: TGTGCCAGCAGCTCACTAGCGGGGGGGCCGTACACCGGGGAGCTGTTTTTT
v_call: TRBV13; j_call: TRBJ2-5; d_call: NA; clone_size: NA; cdr3_aa: CASSFRDFQETQYF; cdr3_nt: TGTGCCAGCAGCTTCCGGGACTTCCAAGAGACCCAGTACTTC
v_call: TRBV6-5; j_call: TRBJ1-2; d_call: TRBD1; clone_size: NA; cdr3_aa: CAIKGTGGDGYTF; cdr3_nt: TGTGCCATCAAGGGGACAGGGGGTGATGGCTACACCTTC
v_call: TRBV11-2; j_call: TRBJ2-1; d_call: NA; clone_size: few; cdr3_aa: CASSFLNEQFF; cdr3_nt: TGTGCCAGCAGCTTTCTCAATGAGCAGTTCTTC
v_call: TRBV13; j_call: TRBJ2-2; d_call: NA; clone_size: NA; cdr3_aa: CASSLLEGRQDGELFF; cdr3_nt: TGTGCCAGCAGCTTACTCGAGGGGCGGCAGGACGGGGAGCTGTTTTTT
v_call: TRBV19; j_call: TRBJ2-3; d_call: NA; clone_size: NA; cdr3_aa: CASSIGLTTDTQYF; cdr3_nt: TGTGCCAGTAGTATAGGGCTGACTACAGATACGCAGTATTTT
v_call: TRBV5-1; j_call: TRBJ1-1; d_call: NA; clone_size: NA; cdr3_aa: CASSLGDGYTEAFF; cdr3_nt: TGCGCCAGCAGCTTGGGGGACGGCTACACTGAAGCTTTCTTT
v_call: TRBV5-6; j_call: TRBJ2-5; d_call: NA; clone_size: NA; cdr3_aa: CASVRTGETQYF; cdr3_nt: TGTGCCAGCGTCCGGACCGGGGAGACCCAGTACTTC
v_call: TRBV7-9; j_call: TRBJ1-1; d_call: NA; clone_size: medium-sized; cdr3_aa: CATELPENRDAFF; cdr3_nt: TGTGCCACCGAACTCCCTGAAAACAGGGATGCTTTCTTT
v_call: TRBV28; j_call: TRBJ1-5; d_call: NA; clone_size: NA; cdr3_aa: CASINGQGQPQHF; cdr3_nt: TGTGCCAGCATAAACGGGCAGGGACAGCCCCAGCATTTT
v_call: TRBV5-4; j_call: TRBJ1-2; d_call: TRBD1; clone_size: medium-sized; cdr3_aa: CASSHMGQGTLYGYTF; cdr3_nt: TGTGCCAGCAGCCACATGGGACAGGGCACTCTCTATGGCTACACCTTC
v_call: TRBV7-9; j_call: TRBJ1-3; d_call: NA; clone_size: few; cdr3_aa: CASSLESGNTIYF; cdr3_nt: TGTGCCAGCAGCTTAGAATCTGGAAACACCATATATTTT
v_call: TRBV9; j_call: TRBJ1-2; d_call: NA; clone_size: NA; cdr3_aa: CASSPNLGGYTF; cdr3_nt: TGTGCCAGCAGCCCAAATTTAGGGGGCTACACCTTC
v_call: TRBV30; j_call: TRBJ1-4; d_call: TRBD1; clone_size: NA; cdr3_aa: CAWSTGGRGEKLFF; cdr3_nt: TGTGCCTGGAGTACAGGGGGCCGGGGAGAAAAACTGTTTTTT
v_call: TRBV19; j_call: TRBJ2-3; d_call: TRBD2; clone_size: NA; cdr3_aa: CASKTSGTDTQYF; cdr3_nt: TGTGCCAGTAAGACTAGCGGAACAGATACGCAGTATTTT
v_call: TRBV6-5; j_call: TRBJ1-6; d_call: NA; clone_size: NA; cdr3_aa: CASRVGTIYNSPLHF; cdr3_nt: TGTGCCAGCAGAGTTGGGACGATCTATAATTCACCCCTCCACTTT
v_call: TRBV9; j_call: TRBJ1-5; d_call: TRBD1; clone_size: NA; cdr3_aa: CASTRVGDRIPQHF; cdr3_nt: TGTGCCAGCACCAGGGTCGGGGACAGGATCCCCCAGCATTTT
v_call: TRBV9; j_call: TRBJ1-1; d_call: NA; clone_size: NA; cdr3_aa: CASSVGRNTEAFF; cdr3_nt: TGTGCCAGCAGCGTCGGCAGGAACACTGAAGCTTTCTTT
v_call: TRBV15; j_call: TRBJ1-2; d_call: NA; clone_size: NA; cdr3_aa: CATSRGTDYGYTF; cdr3_nt: TGTGCCACCAGCAGAGGGACAGATTATGGCTACACCTTC
v_call: TRBV7-6; j_call: TRBJ2-7; d_call: TRBD2; clone_size: NA; cdr3_aa: CASSLDGTRGYEQYF; cdr3_nt: TGTGCCAGCAGCTTAGATGGGACTAGAGGCTACGAGCAGTACTTC
v_call: TRBV18; j_call: TRBJ1-2; d_call: TRBD1; clone_size: once; cdr3_aa: CASSLGTGRGDGYTF; cdr3_nt: TGTGCCAGCTCCCTTGGGACAGGGAGAGGTGATGGCTACACCTTC
v_call: TRBV11-2; j_call: TRBJ2-7; d_call: NA; clone_size: NA; cdr3_aa: CASSLGQYSYEQYF; cdr3_nt: TGTGCCAGCAGCTTAGGTCAATACTCCTACGAGCAGTACTTC